Below, 28 T cell receptor beta chains from the same sample are listed, as sequenced in a study of OX40 agonist ivuxolimab in advanced cancers. Method: immunoSEQ multiplex PCR; TCRdb's copy keeps in-frame clones and lacks some. Here the sample spans 30,000 to 45,000 clones, 75% to 90% being singletons. The sequences come from CD4+ or CD8+ T cells sorted from blood, collected in a trial of the OX40 agonist ivuxolimab. These TCRs come from an adult with an advanced solid tumor such as melanoma, head and neck, liver or kidney cancer.

The chain uses TRBV11-2 and TRBJ2-7; 7 positions agree with TRBD2. Germline V lookup: CDR1 SGHAT, CDR2 FQNNGV. The length of the CDR3 is 15 residues. Trimming took 5 bases from V and 5 from J; bases not matched to a gene: 12. CDR3 residues: CASSPWEGSRDEQYF. CDR3 coding DNA: TGTGCCAGCAGCCCTTGGGAGGGGAGTCGGGACGAGCAGTACTTC.

The rearrangement uses TRBV13 and TRBJ2-5; TRBD1 might be the D (5 bases). There are 13 residues in the CDR3. Trimming removed 7 bases from V and 7 bases from J, with 16 bases in between. Germline V gives CDR1 PRHDT, CDR2 FYEKMQ (reference sequence). The CDR3 DNA reads TGTGCCAGCACCCCACGTTGGGGCTCGACCCAGTACTTC. This codes for CASTPRWGSTQYF.

This chain uses TRBV11-2 with TRBJ1-6; perhaps TRBD1 as D (5 bases). The CDR3 covers 16 residues. The germline CDR1 and CDR2 sequences are SGHAT and FQNNGV. Trimming cost V 5 bases and J 8 bases, with 19 bases left between them. The CDR3 DNA reads TGTGCCAGCAGCGGGGGGTATCTCCTGCGGGATTCACCCCTCCACTTT. Translation gives CASSGGYLLRDSPLHF. The whole variable domain, remainder taken from reference TRBV11-2 and TRBJ1-6, is EAGVAQSPRYKIIEKRQSVAFWCNPISGHATLYWYQQILGQGPKLLIQFQNNGVVDDSQLPKDRFSAERLKGVDSTLKIQPAKLEDSAVYLCASSGGYLLRDSPLHFGNGTRLTVT.

Only one count was recorded for this clone. In DNA form, the CDR3 reads TGTGCCACCAAAAAAGGGAGGAGTTCACCCCTCCACTTT. Encoded protein: CATKKGRSSPLHF. The chain links TRBV7-3 to TRBJ1-6; D remains unclear. This CDR3 has 13 residues. Germline lookup yields CDR1 SGHTA and CDR2 FQGTGA. The ends were cut back, 10 bases at V and 9 bases at J, with 16 bases in the middle.

The J gene is TRBJ2-3, the V gene TRBV7-9; TRBD2 might be the D (5 bases). This CDR3 has 13 residues. Looked up from germline, CDR1 is SEHNR and CDR2 is FQNEAQ (reference sequence). Trimming left V 3 bases short and J 5 bases short, with 9 bases between. The CDR3 DNA is TGTGCCAGCAGCTTGTTAGCGTTAGATACGCAGTATTTT. Encoded protein: CASSLLALDTQYF. The full variable domain, with the rest looked up from reference TRBV7-9 and TRBJ2-3, is DTGVSQNPRHKITKRGQNVTFRCDPISEHNRLYWYRQTLGQGPEFLTYFQNEAQLEKSRLLSDRFSAERPKGSFSTLEIQRTEQGDSAMYLCASSLLALDTQYFGPGTRLTVL.

This clone is medium-sized (0.01 to 0.1%) in the sample. This sequence joins TRBV7-3 and TRBJ2-7; 15 bases match TRBD2. Trimming cost V 5 bases and J 0 bases; bases outside gene matches: 8. Germline V gene lookup returns CDR1 SGHTA and CDR2 FQGTGA. CDR3 length: 18 amino acids. CDR3: CASSPRTSGGASSYEQYF. In DNA, the CDR3 is TGTGCCAGCAGCCCCCGGACTAGCGGGGGGGCCAGCTCCTACGAGCAGTACTTC.

V gene TRBV29-1 combines with J gene TRBJ2-7; unclear D gene. The V gene lost 6 bases and the J gene lost 6 bases, with 12 bases spanning the gap. The CDR3 sequence is 11 residues long. Looked up from germline, CDR1 is SQVTM and CDR2 is ANQGSEA. The CDR3 sequence is CSVSSFSEQYF. In nucleotides, the CDR3 is TGCAGCGTGTCCAGCTTTTCCGAGCAGTACTTC.

The chain has TRBV5-1 and TRBJ1-2; 9 positions agree with TRBD1. The J segment lost 3 bases and the V segment lost 3 bases, leaving 3 bases of the junction unmatched. The germline CDR1 and CDR2 sequences are SGHRS and YFSETQ. The CDR3 has 14 residues. Here the CDR3 reads CASSSGQGDYGYTF. The CDR3 DNA reads as TGCGCCAGCAGCTCGGGACAGGGAGACTATGGCTACACCTTC.

V usage is TRBV30 and J usage is TRBJ1-2, with 8 positions matching TRBD1. V shed 2 bases, J shed 13 bases, and the junction held 15 bases outside the gene matches. This CDR3 region has 14 residues. CDR1 is GTSNPN, CDR2 SVGIG, per germline (reference sequence). The CDR3 reads CAWSPPGGPEEGTF. The CDR3 DNA reads as TGTGCCTGGAGTCCCCCAGGGGGCCCGGAGGAGGGCACCTTC.

The V call is TRBV5-1, the J call TRBJ2-7; 8 bases line up with TRBD2. CDR3 length: 15 amino acids. Germline V lookup: CDR1 SGHRS, CDR2 YFSETQ. V lost 6 bases, J lost 5 bases, and 13 bases stayed unmatched. CDR3 protein: CASTQGLVGVDEQYF. Written as DNA, the CDR3 is TGCGCCAGCACCCAGGGACTAGTGGGAGTCGACGAGCAGTACTTC.

This clone was recorded once. The gene calls are TRBV30 and TRBJ2-1, with D perhaps given as TRBD1 or TRBD2 (5 bases each). The V end lost 0 bases, the J end lost 7 bases, and 16 bases lay between the germline ends. CDR3 length: 15 amino acids. Germline V gene lookup returns CDR1 GTSNPN and CDR2 SVGIG (reference sequence). The CDR3 nucleotides read TGTGCCTGGAGTGTACGAGGGGCCGGGCTGAATGAGCAGTTCTTC. This codes for CAWSVRGAGLNEQFF.

Here the CDR3 DNA reads TGTGCCAGCAGTGAACAGGGGGCGACAGATACGCAGTATTTT. Translated, it gives CASSEQGATDTQYF. This chain links TRBV6-1 with TRBJ2-3, with 8 bases aligning to TRBD1. Germline lookup yields CDR1 MNHNS and CDR2 SASEGT. V shed 2 bases, J shed 3 bases, and the junction held 1 base outside the gene matches. The CDR3 runs 14 residues.

V and J are TRBV6-5 and TRBJ1-1, with D possibly being TRBD1 (5 bases). Trimming pared 0 bases from V and 4 bases from J, leaving 9 bases between. CDR3 length: 14 amino acids. CDR1 and CDR2 (germline): MNHEY, SVGAGI. This chain's CDR3 is CASSYSKGSTEAFF. The CDR3 nucleotides are TGTGCCAGCAGTTACTCGAAGGGGTCCACTGAAGCTTTCTTT.

DNA for the CDR3: TGTGCCAGCAGCTTAGGGGGCCAGGCAAACTATGGCTACACCTTC. This gives the protein CASSLGGQANYGYTF. V and J are TRBV7-8 and TRBJ1-2; the D gene is possibly TRBD1 (5 bases). Germline V gene lookup returns CDR1 SGHVS and CDR2 FQNEAQ. Trimming pared 1 base from V and 2 bases from J, leaving 11 bases between. CDR3 size: 15 residues.

CDR3 bases: TGCGCCAGCAGCTTGTGGACGGGGAGCAATCAGCCCCAGCATTTT. The encoded protein is CASSLWTGSNQPQHF. This chain uses TRBV5-1 with TRBJ1-5; D ambiguous. Trimming took off 1 base at V and 1 base at J, with 9 bases between the two ends. The CDR3 is 15 amino acids. Germline CDR1 and CDR2: SGHRS and YFSETQ.

Here the CDR3 DNA reads TGTGCCAGTAGTATAGAGACAGGGGCCCCGAACACTGAAGCTTTCTTT. Amino acid sequence: CASSIETGAPNTEAFF. The rearrangement links TRBV19 to TRBJ1-1; TRBD1 matches at 8 bases. The V gene's germline CDR1 is LNHDA and CDR2 SQIVND (reference sequence). CDR3 length: 16 residues. The junction had 4 bases not matched to a gene; V was cut back by 0 bases and J by 1 base.

The sample holds one count of this clone. The chain joins TRBV18 to TRBJ2-5; tentative D call: TRBD1 (6 bases). Germline-derived CDR1 and CDR2 are KGHSH and LQKENI. The CDR3 runs 15 residues. Between the trimmed V and J ends, which lost 1 base and 4 bases, there was a span of 13 bases. CDR3 in DNA: TGTGCCAGCTCACCACGGGAAACAGGGCTAGAGACCCAGTACTTC. Translation: CASSPRETGLETQYF.

The chain uses TRBV5-4 and TRBJ1-4; D uncertain. Trimming took 7 bases from V and 3 from J, leaving 16 bases between them. Germline CDR1 reads SGHNT; CDR2 reads YYREEE (reference sequence). The CDR3 extends over 15 amino acids. As DNA, the CDR3 is TGTGCCAGCTCTCTCTCCACGGAAGCTAATGAAAAACTGTTTTTT. This encodes CASSLSTEANEKLFF.

The chain employs TRBV5-1 and TRBJ2-7; D remains unclear. Germline V lookup: CDR1 SGHRS, CDR2 YFSETQ. This CDR3 has 14 residues. Trimming cost V 5 bases and J 1 base, with 13 bases left between them. CDR3 nucleotides: TGCGCCAGCAGGCGCGCCGGATCTTCCTACGAGCAGTACTTC. It translates to CASRRAGSSYEQYF. The full variable domain, with the rest looked up from reference TRBV5-1 and TRBJ2-7, is KAGVTQTPRYLIKTRGQQVTLSCSPISGHRSVSWYQQTPGQGLQFLFEYFSETQRNKGNFPGRFSGRQFSNSRSEMNVSTLELGDSALYLCASRRAGSSYEQYFGPGTRLTVT.

This clone was counted a single time. The chain joins TRBV6-1 to TRBJ1-4; no clear D gene. Germline loops: CDR1 MNHNS, CDR2 SASEGT. CDR3 size: 14 residues. V lost 0 bases, J lost 5 bases, and 7 bases lay in between. The CDR3 region has the DNA TGTGCCAGCAGTGAAGCTGGCGGGAATGAAAAACTGTTTTTT. As protein: CASSEAGGNEKLFF.

As DNA, the CDR3 is TGTGCCAGCTCACCAACGGCCGCTGGGGGCACAGATACGCAGTATTTT. The encoded protein is CASSPTAAGGTDTQYF. This chain links TRBV18 with TRBJ2-3; D ambiguous. V lost 2 bases, J lost 1 base, and 13 bases lay in between. Germline CDR1 KGHSH, CDR2 LQKENI. This CDR3 has 16 residues.

This rearrangement joins TRBV29-1 to TRBJ2-5; the D gene is possibly TRBD1 (7 bases). V lost 7 bases to trimming and J lost 5 bases, with 17 bases between them. The CDR3 loop spans 13 amino acids. The germline V gene encodes CDR1 SQVTM and CDR2 ANQGSEA. The CDR3 spells CSGWAQGRETQYF. CDR3 nucleotide sequence: TGCAGCGGCTGGGCACAGGGGAGGGAGACCCAGTACTTC.

This clone was seen only once. The chain combines TRBV19 with TRBJ2-2, with 7 nucleotides matching TRBD1. Germline values: CDR1 LNHDA, CDR2 SQIVND (reference sequence). This CDR3 is built from 15 residues. The ends lost 3 bases at V and 6 bases at J; junction bases unmatched: 7. CDR3 amino acids: CASSIDGTAAGELFF. The CDR3 DNA sequence: TGTGCCAGTAGTATCGATGGGACAGCAGCCGGGGAGCTGTTTTTT. Full variable domain (missing parts from reference TRBV19 and TRBJ2-2): DGGITQSPKYLFRKEGQNVTLSCEQNLNHDAMYWYRQDPGQGLRLIYYSQIVNDFQKGDIAEGYSVSREKKESFPLTVTSAQKNPTAFYLCASSIDGTAAGELFFGEGSRLTVL.

This clone was seen a handful of times. DNA of the CDR3: TGTGCCAGCAGCTTGTGGGGCCTCGAGCAGTACTTC. This encodes CASSLWGLEQYF. The chain carries TRBV5-4 and TRBJ2-7; D might be TRBD1 (5 bases). The CDR3 covers 12 residues. Trimming shortened V by 1 base and J by 6 bases, and 8 bases separated the two germline ends. The germline V gene encodes CDR1 SGHNT and CDR2 YYREEE (reference sequence).

The V and J genes are TRBV14 and TRBJ2-2; tentative D call: TRBD2 (6 bases). Germline CDR1 reads SGHDN; CDR2 reads FVKESK. V was shortened by 4 bases and J by 2 bases, with 11 bases between the two germline ends. This CDR3 has 15 amino acids. CDR3 sequence reads: CASSRRDRNTGELFF. For the CDR3, the DNA is TGTGCCAGCAGCCGGCGGGACCGCAACACCGGGGAGCTGTTTTTT.

The table lists this clone with a count of one. The rearrangement uses TRBV5-4 and TRBJ2-2, with 7 bases that match TRBD2. In germline, CDR1 is SGHNT, CDR2 YYREEE (reference sequence). The CDR3 is made up of 16 amino acids. Trimming at V came to 5 bases and at J to 4 bases, leaving 11 bases not matched to a gene. In nucleotides, the CDR3 is TGTGCCAGCAGTCACGGACTGGGGGGGATCACCGGGGAGCTGTTTTTT. Residues: CASSHGLGGITGELFF.

The chain carries TRBV7-3 and TRBJ2-7, with unresolved D. The CDR3 consists of 13 residues. Germline assignment: CDR1 SGHTA and CDR2 FQGTGA. Trimming removed 5 bases from V and 5 bases from J, with 13 bases in between. The chain's CDR3 is CASSQEDGDEQYF. In nucleotides, the CDR3 is TGTGCCAGCAGCCAAGAGGATGGGGACGAGCAGTACTTC.

The chain carries TRBV29-1 and TRBJ2-5; 10 bases align to TRBD1. The assigned J gene may be wrong: the sequence end matches TRBJ2-7 better. The length of the CDR3 is 15 residues. The germline V gene has CDR1 SQVTM and CDR2 ANQGSEA. DNA of the CDR3: TGCAGCTTCAAGGTCGGGACAGGGGCGATGGGCGAGCAGTACTTC. It is translated as CSFKVGTGAMGEQYF.